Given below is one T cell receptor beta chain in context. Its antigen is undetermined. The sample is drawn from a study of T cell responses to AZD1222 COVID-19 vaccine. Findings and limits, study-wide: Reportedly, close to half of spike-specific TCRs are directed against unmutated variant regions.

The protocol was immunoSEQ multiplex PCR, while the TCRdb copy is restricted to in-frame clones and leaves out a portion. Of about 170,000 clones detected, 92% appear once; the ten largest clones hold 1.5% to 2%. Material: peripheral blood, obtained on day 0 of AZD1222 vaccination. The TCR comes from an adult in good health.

For the CDR3, the DNA is TGCAGCGTTGAAGGAGCGGGGGAACAGAGAAAACTGTTTTTT. Its protein product is CSVEGAGEQRKLFF. The rearrangement joins TRBV29-1 to TRBJ1-4; maybe TRBD1 (5 bases). Germline V gives CDR1 SQVTM, CDR2 ANQGSEA. This CDR3 contains 14 residues. Trimming pared 1 base from V and 10 bases from J, leaving 16 bases between.